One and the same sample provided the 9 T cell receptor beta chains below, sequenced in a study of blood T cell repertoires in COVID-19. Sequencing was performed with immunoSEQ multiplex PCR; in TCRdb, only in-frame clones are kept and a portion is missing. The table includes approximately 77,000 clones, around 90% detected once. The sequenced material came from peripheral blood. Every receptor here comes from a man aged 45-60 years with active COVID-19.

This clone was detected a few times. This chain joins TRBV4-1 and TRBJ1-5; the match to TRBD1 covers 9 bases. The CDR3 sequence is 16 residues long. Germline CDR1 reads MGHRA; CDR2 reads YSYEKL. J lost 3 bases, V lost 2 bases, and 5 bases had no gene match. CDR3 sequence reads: CASSQLGQGVNQPQHF. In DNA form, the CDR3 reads TGCGCCAGCAGCCAACTGGGACAGGGAGTCAATCAGCCCCAGCATTTT.

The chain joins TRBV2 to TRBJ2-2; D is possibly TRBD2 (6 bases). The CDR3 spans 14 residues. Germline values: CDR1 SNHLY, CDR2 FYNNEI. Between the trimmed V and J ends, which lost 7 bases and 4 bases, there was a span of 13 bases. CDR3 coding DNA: TGTGCCAGCATGGAGGGCCCGAGCACCGGGGAGCTGTTTTTT. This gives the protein CASMEGPSTGELFF.

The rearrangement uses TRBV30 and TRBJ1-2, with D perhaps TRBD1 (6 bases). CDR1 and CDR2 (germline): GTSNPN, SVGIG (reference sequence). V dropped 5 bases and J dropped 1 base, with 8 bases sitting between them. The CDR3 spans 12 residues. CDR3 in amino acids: CAWAGVNYGYTF. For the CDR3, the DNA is TGTGCCTGGGCAGGGGTTAACTATGGCTACACCTTC.

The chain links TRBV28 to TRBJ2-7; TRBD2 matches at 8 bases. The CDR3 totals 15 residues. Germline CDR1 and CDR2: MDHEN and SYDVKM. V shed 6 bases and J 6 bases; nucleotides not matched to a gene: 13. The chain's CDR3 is CASRPGLVRTPEQYF. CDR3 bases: TGTGCCAGCAGACCGGGACTAGTCCGTACCCCCGAGCAGTACTTC.

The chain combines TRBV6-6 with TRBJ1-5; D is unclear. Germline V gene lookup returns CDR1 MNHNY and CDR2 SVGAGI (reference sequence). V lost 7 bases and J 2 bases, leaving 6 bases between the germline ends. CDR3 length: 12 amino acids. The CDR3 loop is CASTLGNQPQHF. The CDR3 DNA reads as TGTGCCAGCACCCTTGGCAATCAGCCCCAGCATTTT.

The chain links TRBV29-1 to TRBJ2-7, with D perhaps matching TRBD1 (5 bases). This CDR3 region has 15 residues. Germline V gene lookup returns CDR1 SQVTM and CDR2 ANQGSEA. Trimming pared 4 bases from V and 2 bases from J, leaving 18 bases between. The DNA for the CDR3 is TGCAGCGTTGCTGTTAACCTCAGGGAAGCCTACGAGCAGTACTTC. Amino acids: CSVAVNLREAYEQYF.

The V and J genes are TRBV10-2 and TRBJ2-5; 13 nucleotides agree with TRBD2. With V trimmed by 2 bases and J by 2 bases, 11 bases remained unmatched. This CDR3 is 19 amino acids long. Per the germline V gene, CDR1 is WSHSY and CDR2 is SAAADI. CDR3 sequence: CASSERRTSGRKWQETQYF. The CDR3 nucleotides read TGCGCCAGCAGTGAGCGTCGGACTAGCGGGAGAAAGTGGCAAGAGACCCAGTACTTC.

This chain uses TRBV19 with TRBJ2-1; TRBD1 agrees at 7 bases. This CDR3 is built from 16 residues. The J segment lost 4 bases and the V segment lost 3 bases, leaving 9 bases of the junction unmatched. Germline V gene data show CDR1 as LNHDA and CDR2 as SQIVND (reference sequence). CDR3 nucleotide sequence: TGTGCCAGTAGTATTGAGACAGGGTGGGGATACAATGAGCAGTTCTTC. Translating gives CASSIETGWGYNEQFF.

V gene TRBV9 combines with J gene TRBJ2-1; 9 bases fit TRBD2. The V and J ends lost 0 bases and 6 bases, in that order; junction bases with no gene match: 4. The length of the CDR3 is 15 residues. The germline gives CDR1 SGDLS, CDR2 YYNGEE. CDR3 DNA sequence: TGTGCCAGCAGCGTAGAGGGGACTAGCTTCAATGAGCAGTTCTTC. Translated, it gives CASSVEGTSFNEQFF.